Below, 10 T cell receptor beta chains from the same sample are listed, as sequenced in a study of monozygotic twins with inflammatory bowel disease. TCRdb reprocessed the 5' RACE reads, keeping one entry per CDR3 protein, no DNA. The sample has around 400,000 distinct CDR3 sequences; the top ten hold 2% to 3%. The specimen sequenced was blood. These receptors came from a human donor with ulcerative colitis or Crohn's disease, or a healthy co-twin of an affected twin (not recorded which).

The chain links TRBV28 to TRBJ2-4; the D gene TCRdb calls, TRBD1, cannot be checked with no DNA. The V gene's germline CDR1 is MDHEN and CDR2 SYDVKM. This CDR3 has 20 amino acids. This CDR3 reads CASSLGRAGRGSLAKNIQYF.

The CDR3 region is CASSGPGLFQETQYF. The V and J genes are TRBV7-9 and TRBJ2-5; TCRdb's D call of TRBD2 is untestable without DNA. The CDR3 totals 15 residues. Germline CDR1 is SEHNR and CDR2 is FQNEAQ (reference sequence).

The rearrangement uses TRBV29-1 and TRBJ1-2; TCRdb lists TRBD1, though no DNA is available to test this call. The CDR3 spans 19 residues. Germline loops: CDR1 SQVTM, CDR2 ANQGSEA. CDR3 sequence reads: CSVEAFGNAIPFSNYGYTF.

V gene TRBV10-3 combines with J gene TRBJ1-5; TCRdb's D call, TRBD1, is unchecked because there is no DNA. The CDR3 has 16 residues. CDR1 and CDR2 from the germline V gene are ENHRY and SYGVKD. The CDR3 sequence: CAISESGQGTDQPQHF.

The chain joins TRBV5-4 to TRBJ2-3; TCRdb gives TRBD1 as the D gene, but with no DNA this cannot be confirmed. Germline V lookup: CDR1 SGHNT, CDR2 YYREEE (reference sequence). The CDR3 covers 14 residues. Here the CDR3 reads CASSLLGGTDTQYF.

The rearrangement links TRBV10-3 to TRBJ1-3. Germline V gene data show CDR1 as ENHRY and CDR2 as SYGVKD. The CDR3 totals 15 residues. CDR3: CAISDSWGSGNTIYF.

This chain joins TRBV7-6 and TRBJ2-7; the D call from TCRdb, TRBD1, cannot be confirmed without DNA. CDR1 is SGHVS, CDR2 FNYEAQ, per germline. The CDR3 is 14 amino acids. CDR3 region: CASSRSGGGHEQYF.

The chain recombines TRBV11-2 with TRBJ1-6; the TRBD1 assignment by TCRdb is unverifiable without DNA. Germline CDR1 reads SGHAT; CDR2 reads FQNNGV. This CDR3 has 20 amino acids. The CDR3 loop is CASSSYPLSTGGPYNSPLHF. The variable domain in full, completed from reference TRBV11-2 and TRBJ1-6, reads EAGVAQSPRYKIIEKRQSVAFWCNPISGHATLYWYQQILGQGPKLLIQFQNNGVVDDSQLPKDRFSAERLKGVDSTLKIQPAKLEDSAVYLCASSSYPLSTGGPYNSPLHFGNGTRLTVT.

The chain joins TRBV15 to TRBJ1-2; the D call from TCRdb, TRBD1, cannot be confirmed without DNA. CDR3 length: 15 residues. Germline V gene data show CDR1 as LNHNV and CDR2 as YYDKDF (reference sequence). The CDR3 here is CATSVGRDRAYGYTF.

This chain connects TRBV5-1 to TRBJ1-1; TCRdb's D call, TRBD1, is unchecked because there is no DNA. The CDR3 covers 17 residues. Germline V gives CDR1 SGHRS, CDR2 YFSETQ. The CDR3 loop reads CASSVGVAGWMNTEAFF.